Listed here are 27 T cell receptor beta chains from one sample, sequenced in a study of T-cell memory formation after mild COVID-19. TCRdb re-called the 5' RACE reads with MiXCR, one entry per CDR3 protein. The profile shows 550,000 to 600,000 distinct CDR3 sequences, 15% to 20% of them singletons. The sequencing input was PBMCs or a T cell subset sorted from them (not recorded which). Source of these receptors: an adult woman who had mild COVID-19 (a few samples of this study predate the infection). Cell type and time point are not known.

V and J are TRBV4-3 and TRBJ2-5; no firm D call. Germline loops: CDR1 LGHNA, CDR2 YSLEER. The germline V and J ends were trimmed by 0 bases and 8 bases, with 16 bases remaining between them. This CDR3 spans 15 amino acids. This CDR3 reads CASSQDVVGSETQYF. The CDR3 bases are TGCGCCAGCAGCCAAGATGTTGTGGGAAGTGAAACCCAGTACTTC.

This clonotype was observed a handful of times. The DNA of the CDR3 is TGCGCCAGCGGGGTCGGGACGTACGAGCAGTACTTC. Residues: CASGVGTYEQYF. The chain uses TRBV5-1 and TRBJ2-7; possibly TRBD1 or TRBD2 for D (5 bases each). Germline assignment: CDR1 SGHRS and CDR2 YFSETQ. Trimming left V 7 bases short and J 4 bases short, with 12 bases between. The CDR3 is 12 amino acids.

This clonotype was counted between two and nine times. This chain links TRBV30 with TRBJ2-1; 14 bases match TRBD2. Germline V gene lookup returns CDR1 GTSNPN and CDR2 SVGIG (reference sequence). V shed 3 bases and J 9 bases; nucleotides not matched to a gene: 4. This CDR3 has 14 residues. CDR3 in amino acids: CAWSRLAGGLEQFF. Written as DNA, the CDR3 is TGTGCCTGGAGCCGACTAGCGGGGGGGCTTGAGCAGTTCTTC.

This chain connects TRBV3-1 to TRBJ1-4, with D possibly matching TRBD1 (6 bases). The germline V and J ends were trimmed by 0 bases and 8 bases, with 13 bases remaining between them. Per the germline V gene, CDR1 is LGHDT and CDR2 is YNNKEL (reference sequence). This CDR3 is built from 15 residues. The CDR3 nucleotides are TGTGCCAGCAGCCAAGATACACAGGGTTTCGAAAAACTGTTTTTT. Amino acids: CASSQDTQGFEKLFF.

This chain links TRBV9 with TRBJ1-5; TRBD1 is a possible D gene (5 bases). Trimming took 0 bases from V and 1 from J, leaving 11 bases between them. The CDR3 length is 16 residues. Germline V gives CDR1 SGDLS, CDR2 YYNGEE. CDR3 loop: CASSVGIGTSNQPQHF. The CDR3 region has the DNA TGTGCCAGCAGCGTAGGGATAGGGACCAGCAATCAGCCCCAGCATTTT.

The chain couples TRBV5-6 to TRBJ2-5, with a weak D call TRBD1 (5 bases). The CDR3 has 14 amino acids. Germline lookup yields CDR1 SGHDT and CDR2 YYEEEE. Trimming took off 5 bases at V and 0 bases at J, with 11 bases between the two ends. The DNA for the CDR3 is TGTGCCAGCAGTAGGGGAACTAACCAAGAGACCCAGTACTTC. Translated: CASSRGTNQETQYF.

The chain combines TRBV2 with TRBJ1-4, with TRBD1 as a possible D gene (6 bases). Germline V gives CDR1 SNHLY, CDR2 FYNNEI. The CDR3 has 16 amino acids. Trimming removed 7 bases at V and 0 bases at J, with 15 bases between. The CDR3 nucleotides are TGTGCCAGCATCCAAGGGGGTAGGGCAACTAATGAAAAACTGTTTTTT. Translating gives CASIQGGRATNEKLFF.

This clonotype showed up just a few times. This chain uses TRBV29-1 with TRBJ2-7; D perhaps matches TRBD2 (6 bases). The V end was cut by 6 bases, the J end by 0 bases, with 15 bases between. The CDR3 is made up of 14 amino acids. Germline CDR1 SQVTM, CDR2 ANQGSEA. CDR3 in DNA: TGCAGCGTGTTGGGCGGGGATGGCTCCTACGAGCAGTACTTC. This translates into CSVLGGDGSYEQYF.

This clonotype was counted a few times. The CDR3 nucleotides are TGTGCCTGCGCCCCCTACAATGAGCAGTTCTTC. This encodes CACAPYNEQFF. The chain couples TRBV30 to TRBJ2-1; D is unresolved. V shed 6 bases and J shed 2 bases, with 5 bases lying between them. The CDR3 consists of 11 residues. The germline gives CDR1 GTSNPN, CDR2 SVGIG (reference sequence).

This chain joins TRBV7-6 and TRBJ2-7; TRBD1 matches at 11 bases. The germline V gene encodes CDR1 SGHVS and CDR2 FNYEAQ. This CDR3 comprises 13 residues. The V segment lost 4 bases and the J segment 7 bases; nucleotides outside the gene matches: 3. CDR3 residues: CASSSDRGREQYF. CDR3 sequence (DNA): TGTGCCAGCAGCTCGGACAGGGGGCGTGAGCAGTACTTC. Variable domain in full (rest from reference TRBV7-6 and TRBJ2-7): GAGVSQSPRYKVTKRGQDVALRCDPISGHVSLYWYRQALGQGPEFLTYFNYEAQQDKSGLPNDRFSAERPEGSISTLTIQRTEQRDSAMYRCASSSDRGREQYFGPGTRLTVT.

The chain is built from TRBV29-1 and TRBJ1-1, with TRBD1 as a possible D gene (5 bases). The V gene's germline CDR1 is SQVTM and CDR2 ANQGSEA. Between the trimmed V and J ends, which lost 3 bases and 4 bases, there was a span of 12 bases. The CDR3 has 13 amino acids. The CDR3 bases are TGCAGCGTTGACGAGGGGCGTGGCACTGAAGCTTTCTTT. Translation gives CSVDEGRGTEAFF.

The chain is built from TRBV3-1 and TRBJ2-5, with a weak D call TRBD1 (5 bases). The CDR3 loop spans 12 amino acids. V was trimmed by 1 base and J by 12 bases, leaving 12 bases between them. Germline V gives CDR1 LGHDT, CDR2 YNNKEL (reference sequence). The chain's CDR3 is CASSQGGGKEYF. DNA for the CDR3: TGTGCCAGCAGCCAAGGGGGCGGAAAGGAGTACTTC.

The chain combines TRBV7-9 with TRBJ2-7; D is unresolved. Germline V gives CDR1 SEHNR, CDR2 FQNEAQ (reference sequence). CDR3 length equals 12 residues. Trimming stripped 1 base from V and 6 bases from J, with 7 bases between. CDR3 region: CASSLDPSEQYF. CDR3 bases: TGTGCCAGCAGCTTAGACCCGTCCGAGCAGTACTTC.

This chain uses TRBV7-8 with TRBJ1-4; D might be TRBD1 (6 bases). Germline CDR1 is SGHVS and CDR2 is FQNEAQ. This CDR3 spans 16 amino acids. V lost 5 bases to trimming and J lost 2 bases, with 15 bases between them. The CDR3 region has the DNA TGTGCCAGCAGCCGATCAACAGGGTTTACTAATGAAAAACTGTTTTTT. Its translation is CASSRSTGFTNEKLFF.

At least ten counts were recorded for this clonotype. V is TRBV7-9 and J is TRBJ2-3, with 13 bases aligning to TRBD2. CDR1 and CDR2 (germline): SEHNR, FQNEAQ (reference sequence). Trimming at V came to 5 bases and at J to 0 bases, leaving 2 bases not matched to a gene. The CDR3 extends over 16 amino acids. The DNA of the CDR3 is TGTGCCAGCAGCACGGGACTAGCGGGAAGCACAGATACGCAGTATTTT. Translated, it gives CASSTGLAGSTDTQYF.

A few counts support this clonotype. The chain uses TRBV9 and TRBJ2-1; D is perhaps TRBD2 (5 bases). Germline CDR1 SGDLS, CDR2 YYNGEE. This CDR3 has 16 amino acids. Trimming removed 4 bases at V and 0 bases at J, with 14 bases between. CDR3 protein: CASSPRGLSSYNEQFF. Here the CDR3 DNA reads TGTGCCAGCAGCCCAAGAGGACTGAGCTCCTACAATGAGCAGTTCTTC.

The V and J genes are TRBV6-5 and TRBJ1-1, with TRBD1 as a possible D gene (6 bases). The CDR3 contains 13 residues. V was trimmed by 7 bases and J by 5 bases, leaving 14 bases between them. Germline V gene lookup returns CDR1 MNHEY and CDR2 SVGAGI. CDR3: CASTEGGRTEAFF. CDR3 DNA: TGTGCCAGCACCGAAGGGGGACGGACTGAAGCTTTCTTT.

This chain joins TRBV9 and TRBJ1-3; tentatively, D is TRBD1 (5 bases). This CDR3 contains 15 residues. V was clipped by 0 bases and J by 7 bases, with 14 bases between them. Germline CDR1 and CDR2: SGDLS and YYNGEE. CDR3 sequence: CASSVGGAEGNTIYF. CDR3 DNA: TGTGCCAGCAGCGTAGGTGGAGCGGAGGGGAACACCATATATTTT.

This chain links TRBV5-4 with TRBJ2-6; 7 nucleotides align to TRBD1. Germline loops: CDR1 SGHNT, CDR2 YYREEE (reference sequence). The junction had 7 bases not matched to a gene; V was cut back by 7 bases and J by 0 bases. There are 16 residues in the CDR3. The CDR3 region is CASWDSTNSGANVLTF. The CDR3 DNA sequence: TGTGCCAGCTGGGACAGCACCAACTCTGGGGCCAACGTCCTGACTTTC. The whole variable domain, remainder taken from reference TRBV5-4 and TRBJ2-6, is ETGVTQSPTHLIKTRGQQVTLRCSSQSGHNTVSWYQQALGQGPQFIFQYYREEENGRGNFPPRFSGLQFPNYSSELNVNALELDDSALYLCASWDSTNSGANVLTFGAGSRLTVL.

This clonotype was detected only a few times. In nucleotides, the CDR3 is TGTGCCAGCAGCTGGGGACCCCTGGCAGATACGCAGTATTTT. Translated: CASSWGPLADTQYF. The rearrangement joins TRBV11-3 to TRBJ2-3; TRBD1 or TRBD2 may be the D gene (5 bases each). The CDR3 runs 14 residues. Trimming removed 4 bases from V and 4 bases from J, with 12 bases in between. Germline-derived CDR1 and CDR2 are SGHNT and YENEEA.

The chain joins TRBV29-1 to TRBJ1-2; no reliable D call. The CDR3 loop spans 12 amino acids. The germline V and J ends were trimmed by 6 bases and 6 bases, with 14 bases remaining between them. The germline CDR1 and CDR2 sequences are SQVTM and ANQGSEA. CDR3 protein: CSVVQGRDGYTF. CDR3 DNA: TGCAGCGTCGTACAAGGGCGCGATGGCTACACCTTC.

The CDR3 spells CASGNSGGNEQFF. Here the CDR3 DNA reads TGTGCCAGCGGCAATAGCGGGGGAAATGAGCAGTTCTTC. This sequence joins TRBV5-4 and TRBJ2-1, with 9 nucleotides matching TRBD2. Germline values: CDR1 SGHNT, CDR2 YYREEE (reference sequence). After removal of 7 bases from V and 7 bases from J, the junction contained 6 bases not matched to a gene. This CDR3 is 13 amino acids long.

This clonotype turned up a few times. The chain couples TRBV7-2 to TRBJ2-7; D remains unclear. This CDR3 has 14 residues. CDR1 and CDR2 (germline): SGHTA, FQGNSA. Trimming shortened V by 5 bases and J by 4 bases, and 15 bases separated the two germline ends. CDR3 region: CASSPQPLAYEQYF. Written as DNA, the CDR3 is TGTGCCAGCAGCCCGCAACCTCTCGCTTACGAGCAGTACTTC.

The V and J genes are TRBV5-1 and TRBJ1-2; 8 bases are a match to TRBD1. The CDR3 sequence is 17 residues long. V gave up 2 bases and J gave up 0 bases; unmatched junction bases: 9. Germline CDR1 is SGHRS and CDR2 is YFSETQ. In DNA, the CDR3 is TGCGCCAGCAGCTTCACCGGGACAGGCCTACCTAACTATGGCTACACCTTC. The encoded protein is CASSFTGTGLPNYGYTF.

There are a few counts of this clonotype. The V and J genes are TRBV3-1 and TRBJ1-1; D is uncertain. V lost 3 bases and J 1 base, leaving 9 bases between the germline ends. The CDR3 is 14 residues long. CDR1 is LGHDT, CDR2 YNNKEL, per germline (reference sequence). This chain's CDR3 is CASSHPAWNTEAFF. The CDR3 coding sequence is TGTGCCAGCAGCCACCCCGCATGGAACACTGAAGCTTTCTTT.

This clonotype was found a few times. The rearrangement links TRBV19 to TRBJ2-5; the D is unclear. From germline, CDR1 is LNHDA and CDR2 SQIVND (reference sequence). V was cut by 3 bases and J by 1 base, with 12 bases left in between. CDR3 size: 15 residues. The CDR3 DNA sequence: TGTGCCAGTAGTATCCGGTGGACCAGCCAAGAGACCCAGTACTTC. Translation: CASSIRWTSQETQYF.

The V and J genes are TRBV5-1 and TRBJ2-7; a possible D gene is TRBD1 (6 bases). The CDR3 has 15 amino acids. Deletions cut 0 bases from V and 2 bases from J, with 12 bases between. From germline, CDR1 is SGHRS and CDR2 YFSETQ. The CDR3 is CASSLAPGVTYEQYF. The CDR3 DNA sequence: TGCGCCAGCAGCTTGGCTCCAGGGGTTACCTACGAGCAGTACTTC. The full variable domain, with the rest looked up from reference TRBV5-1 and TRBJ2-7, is KAGVTQTPRYLIKTRGQQVTLSCSPISGHRSVSWYQQTPGQGLQFLFEYFSETQRNKGNFPGRFSGRQFSNSRSEMNVSTLELGDSALYLCASSLAPGVTYEQYFGPGTRLTVT.